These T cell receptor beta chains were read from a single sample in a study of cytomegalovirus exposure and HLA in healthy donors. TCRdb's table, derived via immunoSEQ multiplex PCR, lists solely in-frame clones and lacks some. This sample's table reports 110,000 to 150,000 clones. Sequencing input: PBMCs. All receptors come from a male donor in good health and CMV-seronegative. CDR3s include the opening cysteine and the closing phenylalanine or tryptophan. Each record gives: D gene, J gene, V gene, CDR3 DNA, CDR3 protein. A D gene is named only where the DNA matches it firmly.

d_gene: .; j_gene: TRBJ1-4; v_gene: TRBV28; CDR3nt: TGTGCCAGCAGTTTTCCTTTCAATGAAAAACTGTTTTTT; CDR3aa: CASSFPFNEKLFF
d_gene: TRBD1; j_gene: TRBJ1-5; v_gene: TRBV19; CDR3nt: TGTGCCAGTAGCCAGGGACAGTCGGTAACCCAGCATTTT; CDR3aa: CASSQGQSVTQHF
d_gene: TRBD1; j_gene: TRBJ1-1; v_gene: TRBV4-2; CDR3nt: TGTGCCAGCAGTACTCCGGGACAGACGAACACTGAAGCTTTCTTT; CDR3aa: CASSTPGQTNTEAFF
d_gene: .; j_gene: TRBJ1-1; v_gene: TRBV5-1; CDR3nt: TGCGCCAGCAGCTTGGACTCTAATCAACAGGGAGGGAGTACTGAAGCTTTCTTT; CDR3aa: CASSLDSNQQGGSTEAFF
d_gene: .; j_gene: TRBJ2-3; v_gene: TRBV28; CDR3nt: TGTGCCAGCAGTTTGAGAGGGCAGGGTGGAGGTGGAGGGACCACAGATACGCAGTATTTT; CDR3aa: CASSLRGQGGGGGTTDTQYF
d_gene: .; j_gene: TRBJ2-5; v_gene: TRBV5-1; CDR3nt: TGCGCCAGCAGCTTGCCAGATGTATCCCAGTACTTC; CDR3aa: CASSLPDVSQYF
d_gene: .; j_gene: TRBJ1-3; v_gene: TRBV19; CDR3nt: TGTGCCAGCCGGGACACAGACTCTGGAAACACCATATATTTT; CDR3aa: CASRDTDSGNTIYF
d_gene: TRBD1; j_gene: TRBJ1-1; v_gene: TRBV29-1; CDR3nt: TGCAGCGTTACCGGGACAGGGATATCGTACACTGAAGCTTTCTTT; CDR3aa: CSVTGTGISYTEAFF
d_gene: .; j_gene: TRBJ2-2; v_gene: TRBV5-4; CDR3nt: TGTGCCAGCAGCTTGGCACAGGCGAACACCGGGGAGCTGTTTTTT; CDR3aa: CASSLAQANTGELFF
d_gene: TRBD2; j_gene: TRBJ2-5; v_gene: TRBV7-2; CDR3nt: TGTGCCAGCAGCCGCCAGACTAGCGTGATGGAGACCCAGTACTTC; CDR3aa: CASSRQTSVMETQYF
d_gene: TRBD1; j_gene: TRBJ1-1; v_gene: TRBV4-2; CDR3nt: TGTGCCAGCAGCCAAGAAGTTGGACAGGGAGATATGAACACTGAAGCTTTCTTT; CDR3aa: CASSQEVGQGDMNTEAFF
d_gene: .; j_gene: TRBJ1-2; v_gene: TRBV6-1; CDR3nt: TGTGCCAGCAGTGAAGGGGGGGTGCTAGCTAACTATGGCTACACCTTC; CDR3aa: CASSEGGVLANYGYTF
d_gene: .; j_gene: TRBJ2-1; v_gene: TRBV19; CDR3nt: TGTGCCACGGCTACAGCCGCCCACAATGAGCAGTTCTTC; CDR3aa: CATATAAHNEQFF
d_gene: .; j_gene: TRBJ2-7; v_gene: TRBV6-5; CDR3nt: TGTGCCAGCAGTTACTGCAGGGAGGAACAGTACTTC; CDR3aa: CASSYCREEQYF
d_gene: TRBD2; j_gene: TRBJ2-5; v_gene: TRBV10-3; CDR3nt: TGTGCCATCAGTGATCGGACTAGCGGGGACGAGACCCAGTACTTC; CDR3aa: CAISDRTSGDETQYF
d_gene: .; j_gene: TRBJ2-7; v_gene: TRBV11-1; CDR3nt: TGTGCCAGCAGCTTGGCTGCAGTAAACGAGCAGTACTTC; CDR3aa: CASSLAAVNEQYF
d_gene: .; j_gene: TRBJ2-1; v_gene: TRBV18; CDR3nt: TGTGCCAGCTCACCAGCTACTGCATCCTACAATGAGCAGTTCTTC; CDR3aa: CASSPATASYNEQFF
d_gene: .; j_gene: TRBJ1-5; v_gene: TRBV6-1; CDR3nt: TGTGCCAGCAGTGAAGCGGGAGGGCTGCCAAAACAGCCCCAGCATTTT; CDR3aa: CASSEAGGLPKQPQHF
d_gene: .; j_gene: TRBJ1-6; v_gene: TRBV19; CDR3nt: TGTGCCAGTAGTAATGACAGGACATTTTCACCCCTCCACTTT; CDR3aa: CASSNDRTFSPLHF
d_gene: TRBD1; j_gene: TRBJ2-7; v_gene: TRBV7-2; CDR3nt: TGTGCCAGCAGCTTAGAACAGGGGACCTACGAGCAGTACTTC; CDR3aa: CASSLEQGTYEQYF
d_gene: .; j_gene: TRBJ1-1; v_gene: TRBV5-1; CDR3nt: TGCGCCAGCAGCTTGCTGGCCGACAGGAACACTGAAGCTTTCTTT; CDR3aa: CASSLLADRNTEAFF
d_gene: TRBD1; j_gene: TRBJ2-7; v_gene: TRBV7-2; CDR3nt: TGTGCCAGCAGCTCAACCTATCCGGGACAGGGGACCTACGAGCAGTACTTC; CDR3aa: CASSSTYPGQGTYEQYF